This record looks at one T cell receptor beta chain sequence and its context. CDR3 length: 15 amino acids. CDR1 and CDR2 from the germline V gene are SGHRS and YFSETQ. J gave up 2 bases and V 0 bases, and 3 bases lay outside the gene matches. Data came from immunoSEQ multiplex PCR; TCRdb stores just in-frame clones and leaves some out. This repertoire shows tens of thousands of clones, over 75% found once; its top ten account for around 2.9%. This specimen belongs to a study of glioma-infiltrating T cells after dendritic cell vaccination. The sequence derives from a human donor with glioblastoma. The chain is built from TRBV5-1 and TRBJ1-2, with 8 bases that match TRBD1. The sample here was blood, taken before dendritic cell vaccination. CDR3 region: CASSLAGGGNYGYTF. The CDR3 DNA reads TGCGCCAGCAGCTTGGCAGGGGGCGGGAACTATGGCTACACCTTC.